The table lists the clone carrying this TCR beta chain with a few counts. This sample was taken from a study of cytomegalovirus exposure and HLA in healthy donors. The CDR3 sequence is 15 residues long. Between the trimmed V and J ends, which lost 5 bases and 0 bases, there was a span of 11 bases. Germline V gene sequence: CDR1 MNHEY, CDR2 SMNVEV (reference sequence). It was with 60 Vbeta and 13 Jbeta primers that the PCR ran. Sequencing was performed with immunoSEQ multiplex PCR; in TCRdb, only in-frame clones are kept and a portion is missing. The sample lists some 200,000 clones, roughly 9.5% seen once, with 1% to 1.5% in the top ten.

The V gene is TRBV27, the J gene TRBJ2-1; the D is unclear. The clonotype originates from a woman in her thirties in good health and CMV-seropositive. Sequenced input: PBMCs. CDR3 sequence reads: CASSQTESSYNEQFF. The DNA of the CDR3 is TGTGCCAGCAGTCAAACCGAGAGCTCCTACAATGAGCAGTTCTTC.